This T cell receptor (beta chain) was sequenced in a study of OX40 agonist ivuxolimab in advanced cancers. Turning to the study itself: Earlier treatment with anti-PD-1, anti-PD-L1 or anti-CTLA-4 was permitted, and around 36% had received some.

Germline V lookup: CDR1 SGHRS, CDR2 YFSETQ. This CDR3 is built from 14 residues. V was shortened by 1 base and J by 4 bases, with 12 bases between the two germline ends. TCRdb keeps only in-frame clones here, not all; method: immunoSEQ multiplex PCR. The table records tens of thousands of clones, more than 75% of them present only once. The rearrangement uses TRBV5-1 and TRBJ2-7; D is possibly TRBD1 (5 bases). Sequencing used CD4+ or CD8+ T cells sorted from blood, obtained in a trial of the OX40 agonist ivuxolimab. This TCR was sampled from an adult with an advanced solid tumor such as melanoma, head and neck, liver or kidney cancer. The CDR3 region is CASSLLGRAYEQYF. DNA of the CDR3: TGCGCCAGCAGCTTGTTGGGCAGGGCTTACGAGCAGTACTTC.